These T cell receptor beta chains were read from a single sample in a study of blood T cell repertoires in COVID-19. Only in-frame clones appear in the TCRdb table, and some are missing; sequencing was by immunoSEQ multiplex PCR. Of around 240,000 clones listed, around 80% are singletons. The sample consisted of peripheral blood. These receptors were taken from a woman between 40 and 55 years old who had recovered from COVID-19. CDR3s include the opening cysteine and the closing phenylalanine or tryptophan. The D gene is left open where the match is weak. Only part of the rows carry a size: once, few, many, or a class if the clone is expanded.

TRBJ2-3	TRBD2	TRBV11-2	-	TGTGCCAGCAGCTTAGTAGCGGGGGGCCTTTATACGCAGTATTTT	CASSLVAGGLYTQYF
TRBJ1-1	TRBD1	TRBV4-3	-	TGCGCCAGCAGCCAAGATATTTCGGGACAGCCGAGCACTGAAGCTTTCTTT	CASSQDISGQPSTEAFF
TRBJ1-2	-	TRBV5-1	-	TGCGCCAGCAGTCCTGACAGGCTGGCCTATGGCTACACCTTC	CASSPDRLAYGYTF
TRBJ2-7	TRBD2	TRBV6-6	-	TGTGCCAGCAGCCTGGGCGGGGGGGCCTACGAGCAGTACTTC	CASSLGGGAYEQYF
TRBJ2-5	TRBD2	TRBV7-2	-	TGTGCCAGCAGCTCCGGCCGGGACTACCAGGTCGAGACCCAGTACTTC	CASSSGRDYQVETQYF
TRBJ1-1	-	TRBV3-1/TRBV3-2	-	TGTGCCAGCGCGAGAGGGCCCACTGAAGCTTTCTTT	CASARGPTEAFF
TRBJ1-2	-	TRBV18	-	TGTGCCAGCTCACCACCGGCAGGGCGGGAAACCTTC	CASSPPAGRETF
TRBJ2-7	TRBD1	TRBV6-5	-	TGTGCCAGCGGAAGGACAGGGGGCTCCTACGAGCAGTACTTC	CASGRTGGSYEQYF
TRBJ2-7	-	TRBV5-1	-	TGCGCCAGCAGCTTGACAGGGCTGAGGGAGCAGTACTTC	CASSLTGLREQYF
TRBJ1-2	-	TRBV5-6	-	TGTGCCAGCAGCTTAATATCGGGAGGCCCTAACTATGGCTACACCTTC	CASSLISGGPNYGYTF
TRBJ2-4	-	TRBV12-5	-	TGTGCTAGTGGTATAACGACAGAGACGATAGCCAAAAACATTCAGTACTTC	CASGITTETIAKNIQYF
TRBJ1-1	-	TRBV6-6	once	TGTGCCAGCAGTTTCACGGACAGATACACTGAAGCTTTCTTT	CASSFTDRYTEAFF
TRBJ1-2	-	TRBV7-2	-	TGTGCCAGCGGTGACACTCGGACAGCAAATGGCTACACCTTC	CASGDTRTANGYTF
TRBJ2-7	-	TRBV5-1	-	TGCGCCAGCAGCGGAGGACTGATGTCCTACGAGCAGTACTTC	CASSGGLMSYEQYF
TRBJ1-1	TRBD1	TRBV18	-	TGTGCCAGCTCACTACAGGACAGGCCTGAAGCTTTCTTT	CASSLQDRPEAFF
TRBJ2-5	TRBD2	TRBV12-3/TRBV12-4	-	TGTGCCAGCAGTTCCGGACTAGCTAAGACCCAGTACTTC	CASSSGLAKTQYF
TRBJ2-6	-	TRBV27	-	TGTGCCAGCACTACTGAAGGGGCTGGGGCCAACGTCCTGACTTTC	CASTTEGAGANVLTF
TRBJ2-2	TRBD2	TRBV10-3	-	TGTGCCATCACCCAAAGACTAGCGGGGGAGTCCGGGGAGCTGTTTTTT	CAITQRLAGESGELFF
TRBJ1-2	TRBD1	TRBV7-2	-	TGTGCCAGCAGCCCCGGGACAGTCTATGGCTACACCTTC	CASSPGTVYGYTF
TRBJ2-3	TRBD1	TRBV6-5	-	TGTGCCAGCAGTTACTCTGCCGGGACAGGGGCAGATACGCAGTATTTT	CASSYSAGTGADTQYF
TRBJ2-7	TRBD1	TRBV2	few	TGTGCCAGCTCTCGTCGGGACAGGGCCTACGAGCAGTACTTC	CASSRRDRAYEQYF
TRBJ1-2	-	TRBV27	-	TGTGCCAGCAGGCGATTCGAGGGCGGGGCGTTGGGTGGCTACACCTTC	CASRRFEGGALGGYTF
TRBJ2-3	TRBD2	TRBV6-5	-	TGTGCCAGCAGTTTAAGCGGGGGAGGGCCAGATACGCAGTATTTT	CASSLSGGGPDTQYF
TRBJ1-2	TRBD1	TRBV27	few	TGTGCCAGCAGAGCGATCGGGGACAGGGAGAACTATGGCTACACCTTC	CASRAIGDRENYGYTF
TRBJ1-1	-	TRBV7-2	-	TGTGCCAGCAGCTTGGCCGGACAGACTTTGAACACTGAAGCTTTCTTT	CASSLAGQTLNTEAFF
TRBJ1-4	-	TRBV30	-	TGTGCCTGGAGCGCAGGGGATTGGGCAACTAATGAAAAACTGTTTTTT	CAWSAGDWATNEKLFF
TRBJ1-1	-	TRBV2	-	TGTGCCAGCAGTGAATTCGGGGGACTGAACACTGAAGCTTTCTTT	CASSEFGGLNTEAFF
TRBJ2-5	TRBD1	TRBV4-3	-	TGCGCCAGCAGCGAGGGGGGACAGGCTCAAGAGACCCAGTACTTC	CASSEGGQAQETQYF
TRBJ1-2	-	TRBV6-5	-	TGTGCCAGCAGATCGACAGGAGGTCATGGCTACACCTTC	CASRSTGGHGYTF
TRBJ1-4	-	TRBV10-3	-	TGTGCCATTCAACAGAGCTTTAATGAAAAACTGTTTTTT	CAIQQSFNEKLFF
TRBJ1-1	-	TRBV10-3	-	TGTGCCATCAGCAACGACAGCCCGGGAGCTTTCTTT	CAISNDSPGAFF
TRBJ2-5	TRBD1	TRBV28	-	TGTGCCAGCAGACGGACAGGGGGTGAGACCCAGTACTTC	CASRRTGGETQYF
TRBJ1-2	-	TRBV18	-	TGTGCCAGTACGCCGGGGGAAGCCTATGGCTACACCTTC	CASTPGEAYGYTF
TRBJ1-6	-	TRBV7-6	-	TGTGCCAGCAGCTCATCAGGGTATTCACCCCTCCACTTT	CASSSSGYSPLHF
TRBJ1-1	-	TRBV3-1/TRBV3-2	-	TGTGCCAGCAGCCAGGACAGATATGGCACTGAAGCTTTCTTT	CASSQDRYGTEAFF
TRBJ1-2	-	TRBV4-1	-	TGCGCCAGCAGCCAAGGACCGAGTGAGGGTCTCAATGGCTACACCTTC	CASSQGPSEGLNGYTF
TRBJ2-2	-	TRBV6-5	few	TGTGCCAGCAGTTACTCTAGGAGGACCGGGGAGCTGTTTTTT	CASSYSRRTGELFF
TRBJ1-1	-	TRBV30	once	TGTGCCTGGGCCGTTTCCAGTAACACTGAAGCTTTCTTT	CAWAVSSNTEAFF
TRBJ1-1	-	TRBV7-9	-	TGTGCCAGCAATCCCCCCCTATATCGCGGTTTGAACACTGAAGCTTTCTTT	CASNPPLYRGLNTEAFF
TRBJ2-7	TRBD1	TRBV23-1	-	TGCGCCAGACCTGACAGGGCGAACTACGAGCAGTACTTC	CARPDRANYEQYF
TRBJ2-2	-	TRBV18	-	TGTGCCAGCTCACCACCTAGACAGGTGAACGGGGAGCTGTTTTTT	CASSPPRQVNGELFF
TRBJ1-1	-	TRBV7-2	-	TGTGCCAGCAGCCCCCGGTTGGACACCTACACTGAAGCTTTCTTT	CASSPRLDTYTEAFF
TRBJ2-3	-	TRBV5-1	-	TGCGCCAGCAGCCCCCAGGCAGATACGCAGTATTTT	CASSPQADTQYF
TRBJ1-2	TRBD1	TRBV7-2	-	TGTGCCAGCAGCTCCGGCCACAGGGGGCGAGCTAACTATGGCTACACCTTC	CASSSGHRGRANYGYTF
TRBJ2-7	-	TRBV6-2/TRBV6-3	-	TGTGCCAGCAGTTGGCTCTACGAGCAGTACTTC	CASSWLYEQYF
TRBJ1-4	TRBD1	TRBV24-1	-	TGTGCCACCAGTCGGACAGGGGATGAAAAACTGTTTTTT	CATSRTGDEKLFF
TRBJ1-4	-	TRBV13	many	TGTGCCAGCAGTATGAGCGGAAACAGAAGAGAAAAACTGTTTTTT	CASSMSGNRREKLFF
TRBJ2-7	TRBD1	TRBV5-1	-	TGCGCCAGCAGCTTTGGACAGGGGGCGCCTGACGAGCAGTACTTC	CASSFGQGAPDEQYF
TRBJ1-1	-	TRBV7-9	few	TGTGCCAGCAGCCTCGTCCGCGGGGACACTGAAGCTTTCTTT	CASSLVRGDTEAFF
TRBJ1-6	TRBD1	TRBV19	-	TGTGCCAGTAGTATCGGGACAGGGACGACACCCCTCCACTTT	CASSIGTGTTPLHF
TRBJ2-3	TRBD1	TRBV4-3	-	TGCGCCAGCAGCCAAATACCGGGACAGGGAACAGATACGCAGTATTTT	CASSQIPGQGTDTQYF
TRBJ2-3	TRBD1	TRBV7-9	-	TGTGCCAGCAGCTTAGGGGACAGGAGCTTAAGCACAGATACGCAGTATTTT	CASSLGDRSLSTDTQYF
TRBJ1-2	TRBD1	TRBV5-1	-	TGCGCCAGCAGCTTGGTGGCACAGGGGACCGGCTACACCTTC	CASSLVAQGTGYTF